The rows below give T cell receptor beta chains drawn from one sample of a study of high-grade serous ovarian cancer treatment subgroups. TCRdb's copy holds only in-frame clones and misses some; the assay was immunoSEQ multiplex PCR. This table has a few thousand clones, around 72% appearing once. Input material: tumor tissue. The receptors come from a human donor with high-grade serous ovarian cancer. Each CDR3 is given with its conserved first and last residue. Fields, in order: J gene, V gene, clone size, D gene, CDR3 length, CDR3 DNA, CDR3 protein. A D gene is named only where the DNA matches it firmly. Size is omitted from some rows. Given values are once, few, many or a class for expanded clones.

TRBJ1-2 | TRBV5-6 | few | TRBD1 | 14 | TGTGCCAGCAGCTTGGATAACAGGGGATATGGCTACACCTTC | CASSLDNRGYGYTF
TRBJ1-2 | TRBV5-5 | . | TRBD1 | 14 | TGTGCCAGCAGCTACCCTACCGGGACAGAGGGCTACACCTTC | CASSYPTGTEGYTF
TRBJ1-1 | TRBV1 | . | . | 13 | TGCACCAGCAGTGGCTTCGCCTGGGCTGAAGCTTTCTTT | CTSSGFAWAEAFF
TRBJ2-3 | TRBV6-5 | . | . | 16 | TGTGCCAGCAGTTACTCTCGCCCAATAGGCACAGATACGCAGTATTTT | CASSYSRPIGTDTQYF
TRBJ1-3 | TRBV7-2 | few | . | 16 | TGTGCCAGCAGCTGGGGGGCGGGAAGCTCTGGAAACACCATATATTTT | CASSWGAGSSGNTIYF
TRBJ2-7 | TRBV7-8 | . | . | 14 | TGTGCCAGCAGCTTCGGGCGGGGTTTCTACGAGCAGTACTTC | CASSFGRGFYEQYF
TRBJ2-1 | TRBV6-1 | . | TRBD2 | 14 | TGTGCCAGCATTGCAGCGGGGGGGAAGAATGAGCAGTTCTTC | CASIAAGGKNEQFF
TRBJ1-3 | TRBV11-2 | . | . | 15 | TGTGCCAGCAGCTTAGTAGGGGTAGCTGGAAACACCATATATTTT | CASSLVGVAGNTIYF
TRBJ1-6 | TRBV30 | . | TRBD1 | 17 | TGTGCCTGGAAAGACAGACAGGGGGCTTTACGGAATTCACCCCTCCACTTT | CAWKDRQGALRNSPLHF
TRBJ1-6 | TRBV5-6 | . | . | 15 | TGTGCCAGCAGCTTGCAGGGGCCCTATAATTCACCCCTCCACTTT | CASSLQGPYNSPLHF
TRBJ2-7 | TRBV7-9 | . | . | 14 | TGTGCCAGCAGCCCAAAACAGGGTTCATTCGAGCAGTACTTC | CASSPKQGSFEQYF
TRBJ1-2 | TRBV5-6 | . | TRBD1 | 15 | TGTGCCAGCAGCCTTCCGGGACAGGGGGCGGTCGGCTACACCTTC | CASSLPGQGAVGYTF
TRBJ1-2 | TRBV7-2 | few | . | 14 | TGTGCCAGCAGCTTATTTGTTGAGTCTTTTGGCTACACCTTC | CASSLFVESFGYTF
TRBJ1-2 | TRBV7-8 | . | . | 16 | TGTGCCAGCAGCCCGCTTGATGGGGGCACTAACTATGGCTACACCTTC | CASSPLDGGTNYGYTF
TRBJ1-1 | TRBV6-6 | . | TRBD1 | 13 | TGTGCCAGCAGTGTTCAGGGGGCCACTGAAGCTTTCTTT | CASSVQGATEAFF
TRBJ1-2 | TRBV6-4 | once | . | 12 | TGTGCCAGCAGAGACGGGGCGTCCGGCTACATCTTC | CASRDGASGYIF
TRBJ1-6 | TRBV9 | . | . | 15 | TGTGCCAGCAGCGCCGCCCAGGGATATAATTCACCCCTCCACTTT | CASSAAQGYNSPLHF
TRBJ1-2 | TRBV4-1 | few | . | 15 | TGCGCCAGCAGCCCCGACCTACGTCGAAGGAATGGCTACACCTTC | CASSPDLRRRNGYTF
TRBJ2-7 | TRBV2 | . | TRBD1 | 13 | TGTGCCAGCAAGTCACCGGGACAGAACGAGCAGTACTTC | CASKSPGQNEQYF
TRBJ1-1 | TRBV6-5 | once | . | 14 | TGTGCCAGCAGTTACATGGAGGGAGACACTGAAGCTTTCTTT | CASSYMEGDTEAFF
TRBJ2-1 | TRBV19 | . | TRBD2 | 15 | TGTGCCAGTTCACCCTCGGGGGGTTCCTACGATGAGCAGTTCTTC | CASSPSGGSYDEQFF
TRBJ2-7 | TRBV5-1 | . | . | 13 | TGCGCCAGCAGCTTTAGTTCCTCCTACGAGCAGTACTTC | CASSFSSSYEQYF
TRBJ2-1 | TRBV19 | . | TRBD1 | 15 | TGTGCCAGTAGTGCGAATACAGGGGGCGTGGGTGAGCAGTTCTTC | CASSANTGGVGEQFF
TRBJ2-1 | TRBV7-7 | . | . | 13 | TGTGCTAGCAGCTTAGGGGGTGTCGATGAGCAGTTCTTC | CASSLGGVDEQFF
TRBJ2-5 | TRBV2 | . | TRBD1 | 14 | TGTGCCAGCAGTGAGGACAGGGGGTTGGAGACCCAGTACTTC | CASSEDRGLETQYF
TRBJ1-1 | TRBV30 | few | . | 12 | TGTGCCTGGTCCCTTAAGAACACTGAAGCTTTCTTT | CAWSLKNTEAFF
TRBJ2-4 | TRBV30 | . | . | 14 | TGTGCCTGGAGGGCCCCAGGAACTGGGGACATTCAGTACTTC | CAWRAPGTGDIQYF
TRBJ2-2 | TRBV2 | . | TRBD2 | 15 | TGTGCCAGCAGTCCTAGCGGGGGGGACACCGGGGAGCTGTTTTTT | CASSPSGGDTGELFF
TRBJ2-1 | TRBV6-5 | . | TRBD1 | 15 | TGTGCCAGCAGTTATGGGGACAGCTCCTACAATGAGCAGTTCTTC | CASSYGDSSYNEQFF
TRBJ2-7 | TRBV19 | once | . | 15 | TGTGCCAGTAGTGCGCGAGGGACGCAGTCCTACGAGCAGTACTTC | CASSARGTQSYEQYF
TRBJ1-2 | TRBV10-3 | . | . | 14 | TGTGCCATCAGTGAAGATGGGGGCGGCTATGGCTACACCTTC | CAISEDGGGYGYTF
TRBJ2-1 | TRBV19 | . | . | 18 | TGTGCCAGTAGTATCCCTTCAGGCAGGCTAGGGAAATACAATGAGCAGTTCTTC | CASSIPSGRLGKYNEQFF
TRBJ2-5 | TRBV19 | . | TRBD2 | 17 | TGTGCCAGTAGCTGGGGGGCTAGCGGGGGGCGCCAGGGGACCCAGTACTTC | CASSWGASGGRQGTQYF
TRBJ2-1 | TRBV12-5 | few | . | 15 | TGTGCTAGTGGTTCCCCCGGGGCTTATCCCAATGAGCAGTTCTTC | CASGSPGAYPNEQFF